This is a list of T cell receptor beta chains from one sample in a study of molecular identifiers for immune sequencing clone quantification. TCRdb reprocessed the PCR reads via MiXCR and lists one record per CDR3 protein. The table lists about 67,000 distinct CDR3 sequences, around a sixth of them singletons. Material for sequencing was naive CD8+ T cells from blood, with Jurkat cell RNA spiked in. These receptors all come from a human donor in good health. Some libraries in this study had Jurkat cell RNA spiked in. CDR3s include the opening cysteine and the closing phenylalanine or tryptophan. D genes are given only for firm matches. Only part of the rows carry a size: once, few, many, or a class if the clone is expanded.

V: TRBV10-3; length: 14; size: many; J: TRBJ2-2; D: TRBD1; DNA: TGTGCCATCAACGAGGACAGGGTCACCGGGGAGCTGTTTTTT; CDR3: CAINEDRVTGELFF
V: TRBV7-6; length: 13; size: many; J: TRBJ2-7; D: NA; DNA: TGTGCCAGCAGCTTAGCGGCGGATGACGAGCAGTACTTC; CDR3: CASSLAADDEQYF
V: TRBV29-1; length: 10; size: many; J: TRBJ2-7; D: NA; DNA: TGCAGCGTGACGATAGACGAGCAGTACTTC; CDR3: CSVTIDEQYF
V: TRBV13; length: 17; size: many; J: TRBJ2-6; D: TRBD2; DNA: TGTGCCAGCAGCTTACTAGCGGGACTAGCTGGGGCCAACGTCCTGACTTTC; CDR3: CASSLLAGLAGANVLTF
V: TRBV24-1; length: 16; size: many; J: TRBJ2-2; D: NA; DNA: TGTGCCACCAGTGATTTGGGACAGACGAACACCGGGGAGCTGCTTTTT; CDR3: CATSDLGQTNTGELLF
V: TRBV7-3; length: 14; size: many; J: TRBJ2-1; D: NA; DNA: TGTGCCAGCAGCGTAACCGGACTGGGCAATGAGCAGTTCTTC; CDR3: CASSVTGLGNEQFF
V: TRBV7-9; length: 14; size: NA; J: TRBJ2-5; D: TRBD1; DNA: TGTGCCAGCTTAGAGGACAGGGTCGCCGAGACCCGGTACTTC; CDR3: CASLEDRVAETRYF
V: TRBV29-1; length: 16; size: many; J: TRBJ2-3; D: TRBD1; DNA: TGCAGCGTTGTGCATTCTGACAGGGGGCAGGCAGATACGCAGTATTTT; CDR3: CSVVHSDRGQADTQYF
V: TRBV3-1; length: 17; size: NA; J: TRBJ2-1; D: TRBD2; DNA: TGTGCCAGCAGCCTCAGACTAGCGGGGGGTTTTTACAATGAGCAGTTCTTC; CDR3: CASSLRLAGGFYNEQFF
V: TRBV7-9; length: 14; size: many; J: TRBJ1-6; D: TRBD1; DNA: TGTGCCAGCAGCTACGGGACAGGAAATTCACCCCTCCACTTT; CDR3: CASSYGTGNSPLHF
V: TRBV7-8; length: 16; size: medium-sized; J: TRBJ2-4; D: NA; DNA: TGTGCCAGCAGCCCAAGAGCAGCAGGTGCCAAAAACATTCAGTACTTC; CDR3: CASSPRAAGAKNIQYF
V: TRBV6-2/TRBV6-3; length: 18; size: few; J: TRBJ2-1; D: TRBD2; DNA: TGTGCCAGCAGTTACTCGGCTAGCGGGAGGGCCGGTGTGCAGGAGCAGTTCTTC; CDR3: CASSYSASGRAGVQEQFF
V: TRBV5-6; length: 14; size: many; J: TRBJ2-7; D: NA; DNA: TGTGCCAGCAGCTTGTCCGGCAGAACCTACGAGCAGTACTTC; CDR3: CASSLSGRTYEQYF
V: TRBV5-1; length: 16; size: many; J: TRBJ2-3; D: NA; DNA: TGCGCCAGCAGCTGGAGCCGGGTTGTTACGCCAGATACGCAGTATTTT; CDR3: CASSWSRVVTPDTQYF
V: TRBV7-8; length: 18; size: NA; J: TRBJ2-1; D: TRBD1; DNA: TGTGCCGGCAGCTTAACTCCGGGACAGGTGGACTCCTACAATGAGCAGCTCTTC; CDR3: CAGSLTPGQVDSYNEQLF
V: TRBV7-9; length: 16; size: few; J: TRBJ1-2; D: NA; DNA: TGTGCCAGCAGCTTAGCGGCGGTCTCCCCTAGGGGTGGCTACACCTTC; CDR3: CASSLAAVSPRGGYTF
V: TRBV20-1; length: 18; size: many; J: TRBJ2-4; D: NA; DNA: TGCAGTGCTAGAAGTGGTCCCCCCCTTTACTCGGACAAAAACATTCAGTACTTC; CDR3: CSARSGPPLYSDKNIQYF
V: TRBV7-3; length: 14; size: NA; J: TRBJ1-6; D: TRBD1; DNA: TGTGCCAGCGGCTCCACAGGGGTTAATTCGCCCCTCCACTTT; CDR3: CASGSTGVNSPLHF
V: TRBV2; length: 16; size: many; J: TRBJ2-7; D: TRBD1; DNA: TGTGCCAGCAGTGAACTCGCCGGGACAGGGGCCCGGGAGCAGTACTTC; CDR3: CASSELAGTGAREQYF
V: TRBV4-2; length: 14; size: many; J: TRBJ2-1; D: TRBD2; DNA: TGTGCCAGCAGCCGACTAGCGGGAGATAATGAGCAGTTCTTC; CDR3: CASSRLAGDNEQFF
V: TRBV7-9; length: 15; size: many; J: TRBJ1-2; D: NA; DNA: TGTGCCAGCAGCTCCGGGTTTGTGGCCGTCGATGACTACACCTTC; CDR3: CASSSGFVAVDDYTF
V: TRBV7-9; length: 15; size: few; J: TRBJ2-1; D: TRBD1; DNA: TGTGCCAGCACCCCAAGACAGGGAGCTACCTATGAGCAGTTCTTC; CDR3: CASTPRQGATYEQFF
V: TRBV7-9; length: 12; size: many; J: TRBJ2-7; D: NA; DNA: TGTGCCAGCAGCCGGGACCTTTACGAGCAGTACTTC; CDR3: CASSRDLYEQYF
V: TRBV29-1; length: 16; size: many; J: TRBJ2-1; D: NA; DNA: TGCAGCGTTGAAGTGTGGTCGGGACCAACTTCCAATGAGCAGTTCTTC; CDR3: CSVEVWSGPTSNEQFF
V: TRBV10-2; length: 16; size: few; J: TRBJ2-1; D: TRBD2; DNA: TGCGCCAGCACGTTTGCGGGAGAGGGCAACAACAATGAGCAGTTCTTC; CDR3: CASTFAGEGNNNEQFF
V: TRBV13; length: 14; size: few; J: TRBJ2-1; D: NA; DNA: TGTGCCAGCAGCTTCAGGGGACTCTACAATGAGCAGTTCTTC; CDR3: CASSFRGLYNEQFF
V: TRBV7-7; length: 16; size: NA; J: TRBJ2-2; D: TRBD2; DNA: TGTGTCAGCAGTTCATTAGCGGGTCCGAACACCGGGGAGCCGTTTTTT; CDR3: CVSSSLAGPNTGEPFF
V: TRBV4-1; length: 16; size: many; J: TRBJ2-7; D: NA; DNA: TGCGCCAGCAGCCAAGATGACAGTGGGGCAGCCTACGAGCAGTACTTC; CDR3: CASSQDDSGAAYEQYF
V: TRBV29-1; length: 13; size: many; J: TRBJ2-3; D: TRBD1; DNA: TGCAGCGTTGAAGTTCTGGGACAGACTACGCAGTATTTT; CDR3: CSVEVLGQTTQYF
V: TRBV20-1; length: 15; size: many; J: TRBJ2-1; D: NA; DNA: TGCAGTGCTAGACAGGCCAGTGCTAGGCTCGGTGAGCAGTTCTTC; CDR3: CSARQASARLGEQFF
V: TRBV2; length: 13; size: many; J: TRBJ2-7; D: TRBD2; DNA: TGTGCCAGCAGGCCCGGGACTACCTACGAGCAGTACTTC; CDR3: CASRPGTTYEQYF
V: TRBV13; length: 12; size: many; J: TRBJ1-4; D: NA; DNA: TGTGCCAGCAGCTTAGGTGCCTCCCTGCTGTTTTTT; CDR3: CASSLGASLLFF
V: TRBV5-1; length: 12; size: many; J: TRBJ2-7; D: NA; DNA: TGCGCCAGCAGCGTTGCAGCGTCCGAGCAGTACTTC; CDR3: CASSVAASEQYF
V: TRBV20-1; length: 20; size: many; J: TRBJ2-2; D: NA; DNA: TGCAGTGCTAGAGCCCAGCACGCATACCAGAGGGGAGAAAACACCGGGGAGCTGTTTTTT; CDR3: CSARAQHAYQRGENTGELFF
V: TRBV28; length: 14; size: many; J: TRBJ2-7; D: NA; DNA: TGTGCCAGCAGTTTTCATGTATCCGGGAACGAGCAGTACTTC; CDR3: CASSFHVSGNEQYF
V: TRBV7-9; length: 16; size: NA; J: TRBJ1-1; D: NA; DNA: TGTGCCAGCAGCCTAATTGGCGCCCTCATGAACACTGAAGCTTTCTTT; CDR3: CASSLIGALMNTEAFF
V: TRBV2; length: 13; size: NA; J: TRBJ1-5; D: TRBD1; DNA: TGTGCCAGCGCGGACAGGGTCAATCAGCCCCAGCATTTT; CDR3: CASADRVNQPQHF
V: TRBV19; length: 12; size: many; J: TRBJ2-2; D: NA; DNA: TGTGCCAGTAATAACGGGATCGGGGAGCTGTTTTTT; CDR3: CASNNGIGELFF
V: TRBV29-1; length: 14; size: many; J: TRBJ2-5; D: TRBD2; DNA: TGCAGCGCAACTAGCGGGAGGGCCTGGGAGACCCAGTACTTC; CDR3: CSATSGRAWETQYF
V: TRBV2; length: 13; size: NA; J: TRBJ2-1; D: TRBD2; DNA: TGTGCCAGCGTAGCGGGAGAGGGAAATGAGCAGTTCTTC; CDR3: CASVAGEGNEQFF
V: TRBV24-1; length: 16; size: many; J: TRBJ2-3; D: TRBD2; DNA: TGTGCCACCAGTGAAGAGGGCGGGAGCGTGCAGGATACGCAGTATTTT; CDR3: CATSEEGGSVQDTQYF
V: TRBV7-9; length: 19; size: many; J: TRBJ2-4; D: TRBD1; DNA: TGTGCCAGCAGCGCACCCTTCGACAGGGGGCGCTCCGGTACAAACATTCAGTACTTC; CDR3: CASSAPFDRGRSGTNIQYF
V: TRBV15; length: 14; size: few; J: TRBJ1-5; D: TRBD1; DNA: TGTGCCACCAGCGGGGGACAGCTCCTACAGCCCCAGCATTTT; CDR3: CATSGGQLLQPQHF
V: TRBV9; length: 16; size: many; J: TRBJ2-3; D: TRBD2; DNA: TGTGCCAGCAGCTCCAGCGGGAGATGGAGCACAGATACGCAGTATTTT; CDR3: CASSSSGRWSTDTQYF
V: TRBV27; length: 15; size: many; J: TRBJ1-5; D: NA; DNA: TGTGCCAGCAGTTTATCCAGGATTAGCAATCAGCCCCAGCATTTT; CDR3: CASSLSRISNQPQHF
V: TRBV28; length: 15; size: many; J: TRBJ1-1; D: NA; DNA: TGTGCCAGCAGTTTATTCCGAGGGGCGAACACTGAAGCTTTCTTT; CDR3: CASSLFRGANTEAFF
V: TRBV4-1; length: 13; size: many; J: TRBJ1-4; D: NA; DNA: TGCGCCAGCAGCCAAGAGCTGGCTCCCCTCCCGTTTTTT; CDR3: CASSQELAPLPFF